The subject of this entry is one T cell receptor beta chain. No antigen is known for it. Every patient relapsed after autologous stem cell transplantation, and brentuximab vedotin exposure varied. The trim removed 7 bases at V and 2 bases at J, leaving 6 bases unmatched. This CDR3 spans 14 amino acids. Looked up from germline, CDR1 is MGHDK and CDR2 is SYGVNS. This entry belongs to a study of PD-1 blockade in classical Hodgkin lymphoma. Study-level points and caveats: CD4+ but not CD8+ TCR diversity rose significantly by C4D1.

The data were produced by immunoSEQ multiplex PCR, yet TCRdb's version contains in-frame clones alone and is incomplete. The sample includes tens of thousands of clones, roughly 86% of them seen just once. V usage is TRBV25-1 and J usage is TRBJ2-3, with 7 positions matching TRBD1. The origin of this receptor is a human donor with classical Hodgkin lymphoma. Material: peripheral blood mononuclear cells (PBMCs), obtained at baseline. The CDR3: CASIGGSNTDTQYF. CDR3 DNA: TGTGCCAGCATAGGGGGCAGTAACACAGATACGCAGTATTTT.